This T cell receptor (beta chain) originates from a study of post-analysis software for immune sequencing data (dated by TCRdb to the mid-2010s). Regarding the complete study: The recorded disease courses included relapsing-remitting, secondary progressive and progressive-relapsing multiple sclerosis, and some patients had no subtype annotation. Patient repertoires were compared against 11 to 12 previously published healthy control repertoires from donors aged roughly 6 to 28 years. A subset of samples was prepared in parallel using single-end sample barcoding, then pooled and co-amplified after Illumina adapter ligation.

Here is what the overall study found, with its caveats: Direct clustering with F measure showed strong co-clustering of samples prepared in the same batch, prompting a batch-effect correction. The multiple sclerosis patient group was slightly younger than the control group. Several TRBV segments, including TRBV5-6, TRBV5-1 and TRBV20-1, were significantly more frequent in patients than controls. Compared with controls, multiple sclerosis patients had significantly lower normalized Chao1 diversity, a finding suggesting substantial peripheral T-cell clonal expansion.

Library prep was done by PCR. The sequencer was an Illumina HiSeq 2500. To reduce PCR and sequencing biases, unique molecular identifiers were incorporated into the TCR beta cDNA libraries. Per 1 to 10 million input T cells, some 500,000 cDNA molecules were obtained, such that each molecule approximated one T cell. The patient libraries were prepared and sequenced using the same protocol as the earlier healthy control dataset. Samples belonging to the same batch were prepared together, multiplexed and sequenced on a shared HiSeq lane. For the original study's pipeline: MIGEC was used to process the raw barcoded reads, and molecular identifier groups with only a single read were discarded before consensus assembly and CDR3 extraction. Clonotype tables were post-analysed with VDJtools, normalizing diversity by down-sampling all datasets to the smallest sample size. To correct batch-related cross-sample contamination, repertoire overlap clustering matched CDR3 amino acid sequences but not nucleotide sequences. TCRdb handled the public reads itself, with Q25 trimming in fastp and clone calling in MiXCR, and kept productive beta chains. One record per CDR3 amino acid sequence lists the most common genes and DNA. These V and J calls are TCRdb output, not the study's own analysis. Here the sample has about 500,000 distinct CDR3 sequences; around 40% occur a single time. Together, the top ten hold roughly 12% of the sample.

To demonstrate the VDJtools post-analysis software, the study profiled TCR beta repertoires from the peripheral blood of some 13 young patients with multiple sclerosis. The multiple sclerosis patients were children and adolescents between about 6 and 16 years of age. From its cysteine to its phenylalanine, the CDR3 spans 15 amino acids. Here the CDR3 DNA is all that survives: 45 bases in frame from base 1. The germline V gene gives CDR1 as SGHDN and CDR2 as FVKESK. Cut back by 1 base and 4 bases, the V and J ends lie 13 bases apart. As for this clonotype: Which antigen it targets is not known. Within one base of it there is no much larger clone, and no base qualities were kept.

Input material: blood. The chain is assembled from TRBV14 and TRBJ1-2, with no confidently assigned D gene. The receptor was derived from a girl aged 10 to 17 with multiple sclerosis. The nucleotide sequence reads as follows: TGTGCCAGCAGCCAAGGGTGGGTTGTCGGCTATGGCTACACCTTC. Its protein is CASSQGWVVGYGYTF. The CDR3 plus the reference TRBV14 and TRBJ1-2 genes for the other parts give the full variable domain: EAGVTQFPSHSVIEKGQTVTLRCDPISGHDNLYWYRRVMGKEIKFLLHFVKESKQDESGMPNNRFLAERTGGTYSTLKVQPAELEDSGVYFCASSQGWVVGYGYTFGSGTRLTVV.